These 12 T cell receptor beta chains share one sample of origin, sequenced in a study of cytomegalovirus exposure and HLA in healthy donors. The PCR was carried out with 60 Vbeta primers and 13 Jbeta primers. The assay was immunoSEQ multiplex PCR, and TCRdb's table has in-frame clones only and misses some. The sample contains some 200,000 clones, 80% to 85% of which appear only once. Sequenced material: PBMCs. These TCRs come from a woman under 30 in good health and CMV-seronegative.

The CDR3 coding sequence is TGTGCCAGCAGTGCCCCCGGGAGGACCCAGTACTTC. It specifies CASSAPGRTQYF. The gene calls are TRBV25-1 and TRBJ2-5; perhaps TRBD2 as D (6 bases). The CDR3 runs to 12 residues. The V end was cut by 4 bases, the J end by 7 bases, with 10 bases between. Germline values: CDR1 MGHDK, CDR2 SYGVNS. Variable domain in full (rest from reference TRBV25-1 and TRBJ2-5): EADIYQTPRYLVIGTGKKITLECSQTMGHDKMYWYQQDPGMELHLIHYSYGVNSTEKGDLSSESTVSRIRTEHFPLTLESARPSHTSQYLCASSAPGRTQYFGPGTRLLVL.

The chain carries TRBV10-2 and TRBJ2-4, with 7 positions matching TRBD1. The CDR3 spans 15 residues. The germline gives CDR1 WSHSY, CDR2 SAAADI. The V and J ends lost 3 bases and 5 bases, in that order; junction bases with no gene match: 7. The CDR3 DNA sequence: TGCGCCAGCAGTGACACCGGGACAGCAGAAAACATTCAGTACTTC. It codes for CASSDTGTAENIQYF.

The rearrangement uses TRBV6-1 and TRBJ2-7, with D possibly TRBD1 on 6 matching bases. This CDR3 contains 15 residues. Trimming took off 6 bases at V and 0 bases at J, with 15 bases between the two ends. Germline V lookup: CDR1 MNHNS, CDR2 SASEGT. This CDR3 reads CASRSDRTSSYEQYF. CDR3 in DNA: TGTGCCAGCAGAAGTGACAGGACAAGCTCCTACGAGCAGTACTTC.

V usage is TRBV27 and J usage is TRBJ1-3; a weak D match, TRBD1 (5 bases). V dropped 5 bases and J dropped 0 bases, with 11 bases sitting between them. CDR1 is MNHEY and CDR2 is SMNVEV in the germline V gene (reference sequence). The CDR3 is 15 residues long. This CDR3 reads CASSPAGFSGNTIYF. The CDR3 DNA follows: TGTGCCAGCAGTCCAGCAGGGTTCTCTGGAAACACCATATATTTT.

The chain recombines TRBV18 with TRBJ1-5, with TRBD1 identical over 9 bases. Per germline, CDR1 KGHSH and CDR2 LQKENI. The CDR3 consists of 16 residues. J lost 4 bases, V lost 1 base, and 5 bases had no gene match. The CDR3: CASSPQKGQGNQPQHF. CDR3 bases: TGTGCCAGCTCACCACAAAAAGGACAGGGGAATCAGCCCCAGCATTTT.

The chain joins TRBV5-4 to TRBJ2-5; TRBD2 agrees at 10 bases. Germline CDR1 is SGHNT and CDR2 is YYREEE (reference sequence). V lost 0 bases to trimming and J lost 7 bases; unmatched junction nucleotides: 9. This CDR3 region has 16 residues. CDR3 coding DNA: TGTGCCAGCAGCTTGGAACTCCTAGCGGGAGCTGCGACCCAGTACTTC. As protein: CASSLELLAGAATQYF.

The rearrangement joins TRBV6-1 to TRBJ2-2, with 8 bases aligning to TRBD1. Per germline, CDR1 MNHNS and CDR2 SASEGT. The CDR3 consists of 15 residues. Losses at the gene ends were 4 bases for V and 4 bases for J; bases not matched to a gene: 5. Written as DNA, the CDR3 is TGTGCCAGCAGTGGGGGACAGGTGGGCACCGGGGAGCTGTTTTTT. Amino acid sequence: CASSGGQVGTGELFF.

This chain joins TRBV13 and TRBJ2-1; no reliable D call. The V end lost 0 bases, the J end lost 0 bases, and 9 bases lay between the germline ends. The CDR3 contains 16 residues. The germline gives CDR1 PRHDT, CDR2 FYEKMQ (reference sequence). This CDR3 reads CASSLGLSFSYNEQFF. The CDR3 DNA reads as TGTGCCAGCAGCTTAGGCCTCAGTTTCTCCTACAATGAGCAGTTCTTC.

V is TRBV10-2 and J is TRBJ2-1; maybe TRBD2 (6 bases). Trimming cost V 3 bases and J 3 bases, with 12 bases left between them. CDR1 is WSHSY and CDR2 is SAAADI in the germline V gene. The CDR3 consists of 15 residues. The CDR3 is CASSDPGSGYNEQFF. The CDR3 nucleotides are TGCGCCAGCAGTGATCCCGGGAGCGGCTACAATGAGCAGTTCTTC.

The rearrangement links TRBV7-9 to TRBJ1-2; possible D gene TRBD1, 5 bases. Deletions cut 5 bases from V and 0 bases from J, with 10 bases between. Germline V gene data show CDR1 as SEHNR and CDR2 as FQNEAQ (reference sequence). The CDR3 sequence is 14 residues long. The CDR3 loop reads CASSIRAPNYGYTF. The CDR3 DNA reads as TGTGCCAGCAGCATCAGGGCACCTAACTATGGCTACACCTTC.

DNA of the CDR3: TGCAGCGTTGAAGATCGAGCGGTGAACACCGGGGAGCTGTTTTTT. Protein product: CSVEDRAVNTGELFF. The V call is TRBV29-1, the J call TRBJ2-2, with a possible D match to TRBD2 (5 bases). The CDR3 runs to 15 residues. Germline V CDR1 and CDR2: SQVTM, ANQGSEA. The V end was cut by 0 bases, the J end by 1 base, with 9 bases between.

The chain employs TRBV5-4 and TRBJ2-7, with D perhaps TRBD2 (6 bases). V dropped 4 bases and J dropped 4 bases, with 12 bases sitting between them. The germline gives CDR1 SGHNT, CDR2 YYREEE (reference sequence). The CDR3 loop spans 13 amino acids. This CDR3 reads CASSLNAGYEQYF. The CDR3 DNA reads TGTGCCAGCAGCCTGAATGCGGGGTACGAGCAGTACTTC.